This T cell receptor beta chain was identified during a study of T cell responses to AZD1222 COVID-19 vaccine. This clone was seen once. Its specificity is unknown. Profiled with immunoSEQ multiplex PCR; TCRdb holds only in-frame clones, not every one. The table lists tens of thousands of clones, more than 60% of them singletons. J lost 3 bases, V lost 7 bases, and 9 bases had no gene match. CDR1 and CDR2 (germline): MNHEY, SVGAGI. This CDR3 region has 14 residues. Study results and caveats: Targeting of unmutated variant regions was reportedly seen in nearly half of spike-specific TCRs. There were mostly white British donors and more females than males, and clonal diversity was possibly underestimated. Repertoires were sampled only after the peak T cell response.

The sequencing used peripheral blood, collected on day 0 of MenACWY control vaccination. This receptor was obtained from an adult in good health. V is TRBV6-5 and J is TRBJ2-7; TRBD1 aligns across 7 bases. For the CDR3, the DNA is TGTGCCAGCATGAGACAGGGTGGGGACTACGAGCAGTACTTC. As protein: CASMRQGGDYEQYF.